These 26 T cell receptor beta chains came from one sample sequenced in a study of blood T cells in healthy people across ages. The authors ran a second PCR of about 7 to 12 cycles using a sample-barcoded 5' primer and a J-beta primer mix. TCRdb recomputed calls from the 5' RACE reads with MiXCR, one row per CDR3 protein. Of around 1,900,000 distinct CDR3 sequences in the sample, more than 35% are singletons; the top ten hold more than 20%. Sample: blood. These TCRs come from a human donor in good health.

With regard to this clonotype: Germline and junction disagree at one end, which may indicate a read error. This rearrangement joins TRBV27 to TRBJ1-5; D may be TRBD1 (6 bases). Germline CDR1 reads MNHEY; CDR2 reads SMNVEV (reference sequence). The CDR3 runs 14 residues. The CDR3 region has the DNA TGTGCCGGCAGTCCGCAGGGGCAAAATCAGCCCCAGCATTTT. It translates to CAGSPQGQNQPQHF.

This clonotype showed up just a few times. The chain joins TRBV18 to TRBJ2-7; D call uncertain. Germline V lookup: CDR1 KGHSH, CDR2 LQKENI. With 2 bases removed from V and 0 bases from J, the gap between germline ends came to 8 bases. The CDR3 loop spans 14 amino acids. This chain's CDR3 is CASSPVRSSYEQYF. In nucleotides, the CDR3 is TGTGCCAGCTCACCAGTACGCAGCTCCTACGAGCAGTACTTC.

The chain carries TRBV9 and TRBJ2-7; 7 nucleotides match TRBD1. Trimming at V came to 4 bases and at J to 3 bases, leaving 10 bases not matched to a gene. The CDR3 spans 15 residues. Per germline, CDR1 SGDLS and CDR2 YYNGEE. CDR3 amino acids: CASSIRDSKIYEQYF. CDR3 nucleotide sequence: TGTGCCAGCAGCATCCGGGACAGTAAAATCTACGAGCAGTACTTC.

A remark on this clonotype: The junction does not match germline at one end; this may be a read error. V is TRBV7-9 and J is TRBJ2-3; D may correspond to TRBD1 or TRBD2 (5 bases each). CDR1 is SEHNR and CDR2 is FQNEAQ in the germline V gene (reference sequence). This CDR3 spans 16 amino acids. The CDR3 DNA reads TGTGCCAGCAGCCCCCGGGGTCGATCCGCCACAGGTACGCAGTATTTT. This gives the protein CASSPRGRSATGTQYF.

This clonotype was counted many times. The genes are TRBV12-3 or TRBV12-4 and TRBJ2-6; TRBD1 is a possible D gene (6 bases). The CDR3 length is 18 residues. The ends were cut back, 6 bases at V and 0 bases at J, with 18 bases in the middle. CDR3 DNA sequence: TGTGCCAGCAGACATAACAGGGTGACAGTCTCTGGGGCCAACGTCCTGACTTTC. Its translation: CASRHNRVTVSGANVLTF.

The genes are TRBV20-1 and TRBJ2-1; 7 bases line up with TRBD1. The CDR3 extends over 16 amino acids. Trimming at V came to 0 bases and at J to 2 bases, leaving 7 bases not matched to a gene. Germline-derived CDR1 and CDR2 are DFQATT and SNEGSKA (reference sequence). DNA for the CDR3: TGCAGTGCTAGAGAAAGACAGGGAAGCCCCTACAATGAGCAGTTCTTC. Protein product: CSARERQGSPYNEQFF.

In its sample, this clonotype was seen a few times. The J gene is TRBJ2-7, the V gene TRBV7-2; tentatively, D is TRBD2 (5 bases). Germline CDR1 is SGHTA and CDR2 is FQGNSA. The CDR3 spans 14 residues. The germline V and J ends were trimmed by 5 bases and 3 bases, with 14 bases remaining between them. The CDR3 DNA reads TGTGCCAGCAGCAATCGGGGAGAGGACTACGAGCAGTACTTC. Encoded protein: CASSNRGEDYEQYF. The entire variable domain, with the rest obtained from reference TRBV7-2 and TRBJ2-7, is as follows: GAGVSQSPSNKVTEKGKDVELRCDPISGHTALYWYRQSLGQGLEFLIYFQGNSAPDKSGLPSDRFSAERTGGSVSTLTIQRTQQEDSAVYLCASSNRGEDYEQYFGPGTRLTVT.

CDR3 residues: CASSQVGFGNTIYF. The CDR3 coding sequence is TGCGCCAGCAGCCAAGTAGGATTTGGAAACACCATATATTTT. This chain connects TRBV4-1 to TRBJ1-3; the D is unclear. The germline gives CDR1 MGHRA, CDR2 YSYEKL. The CDR3 loop spans 14 amino acids. V lost 1 base, J lost 3 bases, and 7 bases lay in between.

This clonotype was seen at least ten times. The chain joins TRBV5-5 to TRBJ2-1, with TRBD1 identical over 11 bases. The CDR3 spans 14 residues. V was pared by 4 bases and J by 4 bases, with 1 base of the junction left unmatched. Germline V gives CDR1 SGHKS, CDR2 YYEKEE (reference sequence). CDR3 in DNA: TGTGCCAGCAGCCGGGACAGGGGGTACAATGAGCAGTTCTTC. As protein: CASSRDRGYNEQFF.

The chain is built from TRBV11-2 and TRBJ1-1, with 10 bases that match TRBD1. J gave up 5 bases and V 2 bases, and 14 bases lay outside the gene matches. The CDR3 has 18 residues. Looked up from germline, CDR1 is SGHAT and CDR2 is FQNNGV. The DNA of the CDR3 is TGTGCCAGCAGCTTATATAGGACAGGGGGTACCTTAATGACTGAAGCTTTCTTT. This codes for CASSLYRTGGTLMTEAFF.

V is TRBV19 and J is TRBJ2-3; D remains unclear. The germline V and J ends were trimmed by 6 bases and 6 bases, with 13 bases remaining between them. CDR3 length: 13 amino acids. From germline, CDR1 is LNHDA and CDR2 SQIVND (reference sequence). The CDR3 sequence is CASRSLTADTQYF. Written as DNA, the CDR3 is TGTGCCAGTAGATCCCTTACGGCGGATACGCAGTATTTT. Based on the CDR3 plus reference TRBV19 and TRBJ2-3, the full variable domain is DGGITQSPKYLFRKEGQNVTLSCEQNLNHDAMYWYRQDPGQGLRLIYYSQIVNDFQKGDIAEGYSVSREKKESFPLTVTSAQKNPTAFYLCASRSLTADTQYFGPGTRLTVL.

The J gene is TRBJ2-3, the V gene TRBV6-5; D remains unclear. The CDR3 has 14 amino acids. V lost 6 bases, J lost 6 bases, and 16 bases lay in between. From germline, CDR1 is MNHEY and CDR2 SVGAGI. The CDR3 region is CASRPSKTRDTQYF. The CDR3 DNA sequence: TGTGCCAGCAGGCCCAGCAAGACAAGGGATACGCAGTATTTT.

Points on this clonotype: No conserved phenylalanine or tryptophan ends this CDR3, so it is likely a read error. V usage is TRBV5-1 and J usage is TRBJ1-2, with 7 bases lining up with TRBD1. Germline CDR1 and CDR2: SGHRS and YFSETQ. J gave up 3 bases and V 0 bases, and 5 bases lay outside the gene matches. CDR3 size: 15 residues. The CDR3 sequence: CASSLDSDRDYGYTV. Here the CDR3 DNA reads TGCGCCAGCAGCTTGGATTCTGACAGGGACTATGGCTACACCGTC.

The CDR3 DNA is TGTGCCAGCAGCCTGTCTAGCGGGGCCGGCACAGATACGCAGTATTTT. Amino acid sequence: CASSLSSGAGTDTQYF. The V call is TRBV7-2, the J call TRBJ2-3; 9 nucleotides align to TRBD2. CDR3 length equals 16 residues. The junction had 7 bases not matched to a gene; V was cut back by 5 bases and J by 1 base. CDR1 SGHTA and CDR2 FQGNSA come from the germline V gene.

The CDR3 loop is CASSQDWGSYSGANVLTF. Written as DNA, the CDR3 is TGCGCCAGCAGCCAAGATTGGGGCTCCTACTCTGGGGCCAACGTCCTGACTTTC. The chain couples TRBV4-3 to TRBJ2-6, with D possibly matching TRBD1 (5 bases). CDR3 length equals 18 residues. V was shortened by 0 bases and J by 0 bases, with 12 bases between the two germline ends. Looked up from germline, CDR1 is LGHNA and CDR2 is YSLEER.

This clonotype turned up a few times. The genes are TRBV10-3 and TRBJ2-3; a possible D gene is TRBD2 (5 bases). V was shortened by 8 bases and J by 3 bases, with 6 bases between the two germline ends. CDR3 size: 11 residues. Germline lookup yields CDR1 ENHRY and CDR2 SYGVKD. Written as DNA, the CDR3 is TGTGCCATCGGGAGTACAGATACGCAGTATTTT. Translation gives CAIGSTDTQYF.

This clonotype occurred once. This chain connects TRBV6-2 or TRBV6-3 to TRBJ1-5; D perhaps matches TRBD1 (6 bases). Trimming took off 4 bases at V and 4 bases at J, with 23 bases between the two ends. The CDR3 extends over 18 amino acids. CDR1 is MNHEY and CDR2 is SVGEGT in the germline V gene. For the CDR3, the DNA is TGTGCCAGCAGTTCAAACCGGAGACGACAGGAGATAAATCAGCCCCAGCATTTT. It translates to CASSSNRRRQEINQPQHF.

This clonotype showed up just a few times. V gene TRBV4-3 combines with J gene TRBJ2-3, with 7 bases that match TRBD2. Trimming cost V 4 bases and J 2 bases; bases outside gene matches: 6. This CDR3 spans 15 amino acids. Germline CDR1 is LGHNA and CDR2 is YSLEER. Written as DNA, the CDR3 is TGCGCCAGCAGCCCCTCGACTAGCTACACAGATACGCAGTATTTT. This translates into CASSPSTSYTDTQYF.

There are a few counts of this clonotype. V is TRBV6-1 and J is TRBJ2-7, with D maybe TRBD1 (6 bases). The CDR3 consists of 16 residues. The V and J ends lost 3 bases and 0 bases respectively, with 15 bases between them. Germline V gene sequence: CDR1 MNHNS, CDR2 SASEGT. The CDR3 reads CASSDLLDSLSYEQYF. In DNA form, the CDR3 reads TGTGCCAGCAGTGATCTGCTGGACAGCCTCTCCTACGAGCAGTACTTC.

Here the CDR3 DNA reads TGTGCCAGCAGTCTCGATTTTAGCCCCCAAGAGACCCAGTACTTC. The encoded protein is CASSLDFSPQETQYF. The chain is built from TRBV28 and TRBJ2-5, with no clear D. Germline CDR1 MDHEN, CDR2 SYDVKM. The germline V and J ends were trimmed by 5 bases and 1 base, with 14 bases remaining between them. This CDR3 region has 15 residues.

The chain uses TRBV6-1 and TRBJ2-7, with D hard to call. This CDR3 spans 14 amino acids. Germline V gene sequence: CDR1 MNHNS, CDR2 SASEGT. V was trimmed by 2 bases and J by 3 bases, leaving 11 bases between them. The CDR3, as DNA: TGTGCCAGCAGTGAAATGTCAGAATACTACGAGCAGTACTTC. Its translation: CASSEMSEYYEQYF.

V usage is TRBV6-2 or TRBV6-3 and J usage is TRBJ2-7; no definite D call. CDR1 is MNHEY, CDR2 SVGEGT, per germline. This CDR3 has 11 amino acids. The V gene lost 6 bases and the J gene lost 6 bases, with 9 bases spanning the gap. The DNA of the CDR3 is TGTGCCAGCAGCCGACTTGGCGAGCAGTACTTC. This sequence encodes CASSRLGEQYF.

Written as DNA, the CDR3 is TGTGCCAGCAAAAATCAGGGGGCGCCTGGGGCCAACGTCCTGACTTTC. It yields the protein CASKNQGAPGANVLTF. The chain is built from TRBV11-2 and TRBJ2-6; 8 positions agree with TRBD1. V lost 7 bases to trimming and J lost 2 bases; unmatched junction nucleotides: 7. From germline, CDR1 is SGHAT and CDR2 FQNNGV. CDR3 size: 16 residues. The full variable domain, with the rest looked up from reference TRBV11-2 and TRBJ2-6, is EAGVAQSPRYKIIEKRQSVAFWCNPISGHATLYWYQQILGQGPKLLIQFQNNGVVDDSQLPKDRFSAERLKGVDSTLKIQPAKLEDSAVYLCASKNQGAPGANVLTFGAGSRLTVL.

The chain couples TRBV3-1 to TRBJ2-1, with 8 bases that match TRBD2. V lost 6 bases to trimming and J lost 10 bases; unmatched junction nucleotides: 8. CDR3 length: 13 residues. Looked up from germline, CDR1 is LGHDT and CDR2 is YNNKEL (reference sequence). CDR3 coding DNA: TGTGCCAGCAGTAACGGGGGGGCTCGGGAGCAGTTCTTC. Its translation is CASSNGGAREQFF.

The rearrangement links TRBV2 to TRBJ2-4, with a possible D match to TRBD1 (5 bases). The CDR3 has 16 amino acids. CDR1 SNHLY and CDR2 FYNNEI come from the germline V gene. Trimming took off 5 bases at V and 2 bases at J, with 16 bases between the two ends. The CDR3 region is CASSPQGRFPKNIQYF. CDR3 nucleotide sequence: TGTGCCAGCAGTCCTCAGGGCCGTTTCCCCAAAAACATTCAGTACTTC.

The CDR3 is CASSFGVGGGDRYF. For the CDR3, the DNA is TGTGCCAGCAGTTTTGGGGTAGGGGGGGGGGACCGGTATTTT. The chain joins TRBV28 to TRBJ2-3; TRBD2 is a possible D gene (7 bases). CDR1 and CDR2 (germline): MDHEN, SYDVKM. V was clipped by 3 bases and J by 14 bases, with 21 bases between them. This CDR3 spans 14 amino acids.